Following are 12 T cell receptor beta chains from one sample sequenced in a study of blood T cells in healthy people across ages. With a J-beta primer mix and a sample-barcoded 5' primer, a second PCR ran about 6 to 11 cycles. Via MiXCR, TCRdb re-called the 5' RACE reads, giving one row per CDR3 protein. This sample has over a million distinct CDR3 sequences, with about 43% found just once. Sequencing was done on a sample of blood. Receptors were obtained from a woman aged 18-35 years in good health.

The chain employs TRBV10-3 and TRBJ1-1, with D maybe TRBD1 (5 bases). This CDR3 contains 13 residues. The ends were cut back, 6 bases at V and 4 bases at J, with 12 bases in the middle. Germline lookup yields CDR1 ENHRY and CDR2 SYGVKD. This CDR3 is CAIRTGGGTEAFF. The CDR3 DNA reads TGTGCCATCAGGACGGGGGGTGGCACTGAAGCTTTCTTT.

The chain uses TRBV20-1 and TRBJ2-1, with D possibly matching TRBD2 (6 bases). V lost 3 bases, J lost 8 bases, and 17 bases lay in between. This CDR3 has 14 amino acids. Germline V lookup: CDR1 DFQATT, CDR2 SNEGSKA (reference sequence). CDR3 DNA: TGCAGTGCTAGTGGGGGGAAATGGAAGGATGAGCAGTTCTTC. It encodes CSASGGKWKDEQFF.

The CDR3 sequence: CASSPLRGEYGNTIYF. The CDR3 DNA sequence: TGTGCCAGCAGTCCCCTGAGAGGGGAATATGGAAACACCATATATTTT. The genes are TRBV7-9 and TRBJ1-3; D might be TRBD1 (5 bases). The CDR3 spans 16 residues. Germline CDR1 reads SEHNR; CDR2 reads FQNEAQ (reference sequence). Trimming cost V 6 bases and J 3 bases, with 18 bases left between them.

This clonotype has a handful of counts. This chain links TRBV5-1 with TRBJ2-3; 7 bases are shared with TRBD2. Trimming cost V 4 bases and J 4 bases; bases outside gene matches: 9. Germline CDR1 is SGHRS and CDR2 is YFSETQ. This CDR3 spans 15 amino acids. The CDR3 DNA follows: TGCGCCAGCAGCCTCACGGCGGGAGCGGCAGATACGCAGTATTTT. Encoded protein: CASSLTAGAADTQYF.

The chain joins TRBV20-1 to TRBJ1-6; D is unresolved. Germline CDR1 DFQATT, CDR2 SNEGSKA (reference sequence). The CDR3 extends over 13 amino acids. Trimming took off 2 bases at V and 10 bases at J, with 12 bases between the two ends. Here the CDR3 reads CSARRGVGSPLHF. The CDR3 nucleotides read TGCAGTGCTAGACGCGGAGTAGGGTCACCCCTCCACTTT.

This clonotype has just one count. The V and J genes are TRBV6-6 and TRBJ1-2, with 9 bases that match TRBD1. The CDR3 loop spans 14 amino acids. Germline CDR1 MNHNY, CDR2 SVGAGI (reference sequence). After removal of 6 bases from V and 5 bases from J, the junction contained 7 bases not matched to a gene. The CDR3 sequence: CASRITGTGYGYTF. The CDR3 bases are TGTGCCAGCAGAATCACCGGGACAGGGTATGGCTACACCTTC.

The CDR3 sequence is CSARDQQGPFYEQYF. CDR3 sequence (DNA): TGCAGTGCTAGAGATCAACAGGGACCTTTCTACGAGCAGTACTTC. The chain carries TRBV20-1 and TRBJ2-7; TRBD1 is a possible D gene (6 bases). V was cut by 0 bases and J by 3 bases, with 15 bases left in between. Germline V CDR1 and CDR2: DFQATT, SNEGSKA (reference sequence). The CDR3 is made up of 15 amino acids.

The chain's CDR3 is CSARVARGPQETQYF. The CDR3 region has the DNA TGCAGTGCTAGAGTCGCTAGGGGGCCTCAAGAGACCCAGTACTTC. The gene calls are TRBV20-1 and TRBJ2-5, with 7 positions matching TRBD1. This CDR3 spans 15 amino acids. The V segment lost 1 base and the J segment 2 bases; nucleotides outside the gene matches: 7. The germline CDR1 and CDR2 sequences are DFQATT and SNEGSKA (reference sequence).

The chain carries TRBV12-3 or TRBV12-4 and TRBJ2-5; D remains unclear. Judging by the DNA end, TRBJ2-7 fits better; the J call may be wrong. This CDR3 region has 12 residues. The CDR3 nucleotides are TGTGCCAGCAGTTTTCAAGTGGGCGAGCAGTACTTC. Translated, it gives CASSFQVGEQYF.

This chain uses TRBV11-2 with TRBJ1-2; a possible D gene is TRBD1 (6 bases). The CDR3 is made up of 14 amino acids. The V end lost 5 bases, the J end lost 7 bases, and 17 bases lay between the germline ends. Germline lookup yields CDR1 SGHAT and CDR2 FQNNGV. For the CDR3, the DNA is TGTGCCAGCAGCCCCGGGACAAGGGAGTGTGGCTACACCTTC. Protein sequence: CASSPGTRECGYTF.

The V call is TRBV3-1, the J call TRBJ2-1, with D hard to call. CDR1 is LGHDT and CDR2 is YNNKEL in the germline V gene (reference sequence). The CDR3 spans 12 residues. Trimming removed 1 base from V and 13 bases from J, with 11 bases in between. CDR3 sequence reads: CASSQVTETQFF. DNA for the CDR3: TGTGCCAGCAGCCAAGTAACAGAGACCCAGTTCTTC.

This chain connects TRBV4-1 to TRBJ2-3; TRBD1 agrees at 8 bases. Trimming cost V 4 bases and J 2 bases; bases outside gene matches: 5. Looked up from germline, CDR1 is MGHRA and CDR2 is YSYEKL. The CDR3 spans 15 residues. The CDR3 DNA reads TGCGCCAGCAGCCCGCAACAGGGGGTCACAGATACGCAGTATTTT. Its translation: CASSPQQGVTDTQYF.